The clone carrying this TCR beta chain was picked up one time. The sample belongs to a study of blood T cell repertoires in COVID-19. For the study at large: Sites in the United States, Italy and Spain provided acute and convalescent COVID-19 samples. Sources were T cells, B-cell-depleted T cells, or PBMCs; the material itself was cDNA or gDNA.

This CDR3 spans 12 amino acids. Trimming removed 2 bases at V and 6 bases at J, with 7 bases between. CDR1 is LGHDT, CDR2 YNNKEL, per germline (reference sequence). The authors' processing: By means of reference gene primer amplification, nucleated cell counts were estimated. Some clones are missing from TCRdb's copy, which holds only in-frame ones; the method was immunoSEQ multiplex PCR. The DNA was the basis for D and trimming; V, J and clone size are from that table. The sample includes around 140,000 clones, 80% to 90% of them seen just once. The source of this sequence is a man in his fifties with active COVID-19. The sample consisted of peripheral blood. The chain couples TRBV3-1 (or the pseudogene TRBV3-2) to TRBJ1-2, with D tentatively TRBD1 (6 bases). The CDR3 reads CASSQQGNGYTF. The CDR3 DNA is TGTGCCAGCAGCCAACAGGGGAATGGCTACACCTTC.